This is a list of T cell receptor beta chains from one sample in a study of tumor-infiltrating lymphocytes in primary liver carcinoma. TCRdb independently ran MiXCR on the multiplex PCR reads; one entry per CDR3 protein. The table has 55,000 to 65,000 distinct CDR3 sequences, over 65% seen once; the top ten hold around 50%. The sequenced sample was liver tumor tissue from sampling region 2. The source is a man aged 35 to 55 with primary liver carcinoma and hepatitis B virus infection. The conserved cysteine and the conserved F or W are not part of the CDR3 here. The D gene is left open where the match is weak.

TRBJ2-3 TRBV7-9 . ASSSGTEAMADTQY
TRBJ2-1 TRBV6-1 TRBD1 ASSVTGSSYNEQF
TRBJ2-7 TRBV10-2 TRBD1 ATGQVDEWY
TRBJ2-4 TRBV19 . ASSIKGSGLAKNIQC
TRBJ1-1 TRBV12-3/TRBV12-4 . ASTGPGRAEAF
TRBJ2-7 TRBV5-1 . ASSLGPIYEQY
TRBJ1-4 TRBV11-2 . ASSPLGGFNEKLF
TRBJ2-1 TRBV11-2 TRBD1 ASNTDRGSEQF
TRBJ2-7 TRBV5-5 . ASNRTTYEQY
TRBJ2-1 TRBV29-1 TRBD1 SVEVMQGASEQF
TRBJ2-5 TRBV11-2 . VSQKGPGETQY
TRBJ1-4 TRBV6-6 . ASSPNPTNEKVF